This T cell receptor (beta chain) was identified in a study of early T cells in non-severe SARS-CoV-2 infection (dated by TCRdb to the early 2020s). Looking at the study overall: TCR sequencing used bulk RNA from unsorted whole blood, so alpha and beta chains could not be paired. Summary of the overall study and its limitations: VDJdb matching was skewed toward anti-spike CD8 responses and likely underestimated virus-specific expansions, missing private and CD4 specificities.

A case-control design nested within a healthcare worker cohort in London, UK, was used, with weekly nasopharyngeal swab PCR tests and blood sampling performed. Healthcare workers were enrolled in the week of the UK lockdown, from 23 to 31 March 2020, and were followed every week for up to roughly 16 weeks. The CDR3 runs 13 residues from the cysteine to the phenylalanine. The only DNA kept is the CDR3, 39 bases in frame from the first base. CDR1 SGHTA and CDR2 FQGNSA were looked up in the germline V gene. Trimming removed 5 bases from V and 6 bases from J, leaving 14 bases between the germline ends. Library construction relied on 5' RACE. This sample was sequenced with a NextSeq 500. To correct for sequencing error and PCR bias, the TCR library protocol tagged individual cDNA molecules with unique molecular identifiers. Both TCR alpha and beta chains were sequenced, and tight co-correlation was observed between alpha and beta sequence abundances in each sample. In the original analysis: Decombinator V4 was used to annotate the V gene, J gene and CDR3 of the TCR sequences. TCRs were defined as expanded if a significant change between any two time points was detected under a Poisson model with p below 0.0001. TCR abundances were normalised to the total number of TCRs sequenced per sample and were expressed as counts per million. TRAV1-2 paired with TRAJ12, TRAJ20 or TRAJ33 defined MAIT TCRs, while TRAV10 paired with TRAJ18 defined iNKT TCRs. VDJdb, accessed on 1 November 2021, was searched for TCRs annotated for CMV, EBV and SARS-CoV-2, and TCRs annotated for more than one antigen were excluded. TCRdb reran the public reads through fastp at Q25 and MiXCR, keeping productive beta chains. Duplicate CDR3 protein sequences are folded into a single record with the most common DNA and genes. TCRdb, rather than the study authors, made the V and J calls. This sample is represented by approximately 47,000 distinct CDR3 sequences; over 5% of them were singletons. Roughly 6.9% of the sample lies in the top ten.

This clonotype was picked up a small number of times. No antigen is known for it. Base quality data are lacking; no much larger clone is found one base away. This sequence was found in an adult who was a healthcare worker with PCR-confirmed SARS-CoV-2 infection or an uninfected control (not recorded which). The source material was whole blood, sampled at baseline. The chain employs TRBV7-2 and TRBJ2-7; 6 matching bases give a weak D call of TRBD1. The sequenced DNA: TGTGCCAGCAGCGTGGGACAAATTGGCGAGCAGTACTTC. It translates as CASSVGQIGEQYF. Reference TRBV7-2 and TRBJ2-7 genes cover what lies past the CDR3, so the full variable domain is GAGVSQSPSNKVTEKGKDVELRCDPISGHTALYWYRQSLGQGLEFLIYFQGNSAPDKSGLPSDRFSAERTGGSVSTLTIQRTQQEDSAVYLCASSVGQIGEQYFGPGTRLTVT.